This TCR beta chain was recovered during a study of blood T cell repertoires in COVID-19. The table came from immunoSEQ multiplex PCR; TCRdb's copy has only in-frame clones and leaves some out. Among fewer than 350,000 clones listed, approximately 88% were seen once. The CDR3 extends over 13 amino acids. V dropped 2 bases and J dropped 5 bases, with 6 bases sitting between them. Germline CDR1 MNHEY, CDR2 SMNVEV (reference sequence). This receptor was obtained from a man aged 18 to 30 with active or convalescent COVID-19. The sample comprised peripheral blood. The chain carries TRBV27 and TRBJ2-2; tentatively, D is TRBD1 (6 bases). CDR3 loop: CASSLQGTGELFF. The CDR3 nucleotides are TGTGCCAGCAGTTTACAGGGGACCGGGGAGCTGTTTTTT.